This TCR beta chain was sequenced in a study of blood T cells in healthy people across ages. Broader study findings: PBMC samples, being unsorted, prevented any conclusive comparison of naive and antigen-experienced cells.

For the second PCR, which ran for about 7 to 12 cycles, a sample-barcoded 5' primer and a J-beta primer mix were used. Samples each returned at least 2.5 million CDR3-containing paired-end reads. One entry per CDR3 protein results from TCRdb running MiXCR on the 5' RACE reads. The table includes roughly 800,000 distinct CDR3 sequences, just under 25% detected once. Each donor was a healthy Caucasian individual from Russia, aged about 6 to 100. Total RNA was isolated from each sample in quantities of at least 6 micrograms. This clonotype was observed a handful of times. Its antigen remains unknown. Germline values: CDR1 SGHRS, CDR2 YFSETQ. Trimming took off 4 bases at V and 1 base at J, with 17 bases between the two ends. There are 16 residues in the CDR3. In addition, the sample was reused for a study of T cells of mothers and their children.

The chain couples TRBV5-1 to TRBJ2-5, with D possibly being TRBD2 (7 bases). Input material: blood. The receptor was isolated from a boy aged 10-17 years in good health. CDR3 residues: CASSPFWGGLQETQYF. The DNA of the CDR3 is TGCGCCAGCAGCCCTTTTTGGGGGGGCCTCCAAGAGACCCAGTACTTC.